These 22 T cell receptor beta chains came from one sample sequenced in a study of blood T cell repertoires in COVID-19. Sequencing was performed with immunoSEQ multiplex PCR; in TCRdb, only in-frame clones are kept and a portion is missing. The sample holds tens of thousands of clones, 88% seen once. The sequencing input was peripheral blood. The receptors were sampled from a woman between 45 and 60 years old with active or convalescent COVID-19.

The J gene is TRBJ1-1, the V gene TRBV7-9, with 7 nucleotides matching TRBD1. The CDR3 consists of 13 residues. Germline lookup yields CDR1 SEHNR and CDR2 FQNEAQ (reference sequence). V gave up 5 bases and J gave up 4 bases; unmatched junction bases: 4. CDR3 in amino acids: CASSDRDLTEAFF. As DNA, the CDR3 is TGTGCCAGCAGCGACAGGGACCTCACTGAAGCTTTCTTT.

This clone appeared once. This rearrangement joins TRBV10-2 to TRBJ2-1; 9 bases match TRBD2. Germline-derived CDR1 and CDR2 are WSHSY and SAAADI. The junction had 2 bases not matched to a gene; V was cut back by 5 bases and J by 3 bases. This CDR3 is built from 14 residues. The CDR3, as DNA: TGCGCCAGCAGTTGGACTAGCGTCTACAATGAGCAGTTCTTC. Its protein is CASSWTSVYNEQFF.

The chain has TRBV6-5 and TRBJ1-1; 7 bases agree with TRBD1. V dropped 8 bases and J dropped 2; count of bases not matched to a gene: 11. From germline, CDR1 is MNHEY and CDR2 SVGAGI. This CDR3 is built from 15 residues. The CDR3 nucleotides read TGTGCCAGCTTACCCAGACAGGGACCTAACACTGAAGCTTTCTTT. Amino acids: CASLPRQGPNTEAFF.

V is TRBV18 and J is TRBJ2-5, with 8 bases that match TRBD2. The CDR3 is 14 residues long. The germline V gene encodes CDR1 KGHSH and CDR2 LQKENI. V shed 6 bases, J shed 2 bases, and the junction held 5 bases outside the gene matches. The CDR3 DNA is TGTGCCAGCTCCCCTAGACTAGCGCAAGAGACCCAGTACTTC. Protein: CASSPRLAQETQYF.

The chain links TRBV18 to TRBJ2-5, with 9 bases that match TRBD1. This CDR3 contains 15 residues. Germline V lookup: CDR1 KGHSH, CDR2 LQKENI. J was trimmed by 5 bases and V by 1 base; bases with no gene match: 5. CDR3 DNA: TGTGCCAGCTCACCACTTGGACAGGGGAGGGAGACCCAGTACTTC. This encodes CASSPLGQGRETQYF.

This clone was recorded a few times. The chain's CDR3 is CASSPGQGVEPQHF. The CDR3, as DNA: TGTGCCAGCAGCCCGGGACAGGGGGTTGAACCCCAGCATTTT. This chain joins TRBV7-2 and TRBJ1-5; 11 positions match TRBD1. Trimming removed 5 bases from V and 10 bases from J; junction bases left unmatched: 7. Per the germline V gene, CDR1 is SGHTA and CDR2 is FQGNSA. CDR3 length: 14 amino acids. Together with reference TRBV7-2 and TRBJ1-5, the CDR3 gives the full variable domain: GAGVSQSPSNKVTEKGKDVELRCDPISGHTALYWYRQSLGQGLEFLIYFQGNSAPDKSGLPSDRFSAERTGGSVSTLTIQRTQQEDSAVYLCASSPGQGVEPQHFGDGTRLSIL.

The chain joins TRBV19 to TRBJ1-4; 9 bases agree with TRBD1. The CDR3 totals 16 residues. J was trimmed by 0 bases and V by 1 base; bases with no gene match: 0. Germline V gives CDR1 LNHDA, CDR2 SQIVND (reference sequence). The CDR3 DNA reads TGTGCCAGTAGTATAGGACAGGGGGCAACTAATGAAAAACTGTTTTTT. Encoded protein: CASSIGQGATNEKLFF.

The CDR3 reads CASRPGGGRDQPQHF. DNA of the CDR3: TGTGCCAGTAGGCCGGGAGGGGGCAGGGATCAGCCCCAGCATTTT. The V and J genes are TRBV19 and TRBJ1-5; 7 nucleotides match TRBD1. Trimming took 6 bases from V and 5 from J; bases not matched to a gene: 10. The germline gives CDR1 LNHDA, CDR2 SQIVND (reference sequence). The length of the CDR3 is 15 residues.

This clone has only one observation. The chain is built from TRBV20-1 and TRBJ2-7; 9 nucleotides align to TRBD2. Germline V gene sequence: CDR1 DFQATT, CDR2 SNEGSKA (reference sequence). The trim removed 3 bases at V and 4 bases at J, leaving 10 bases unmatched. The CDR3 totals 15 residues. For the CDR3, the DNA is TGCAGTGCTAGTGGGTCTAGCGGGAAGAGATACGAGCAGTACTTC. Amino acids: CSASGSSGKRYEQYF.

The CDR3 DNA reads as TGTGCCAGCTCACCACGAGCGGATCATCAGCCCCAGCATTTT. As protein: CASSPRADHQPQHF. The chain couples TRBV18 to TRBJ1-5; no reliable D call. The CDR3 covers 14 residues. The germline V and J ends were trimmed by 1 base and 5 bases, with 9 bases remaining between them. Germline V gene lookup returns CDR1 KGHSH and CDR2 LQKENI.

The chain links TRBV7-3 to TRBJ2-2, with 8 nucleotides matching TRBD2. The CDR3 is 16 residues long. V shed 3 bases and J 3 bases; nucleotides not matched to a gene: 6. Germline-derived CDR1 and CDR2 are SGHTA and FQGTGA. CDR3 residues: CASSLFGRADTGELFF. The CDR3, as DNA: TGTGCCAGCAGCTTGTTCGGGAGGGCCGACACCGGGGAGCTGTTTTTT.

This clone was picked up one time. The chain is built from TRBV28 and TRBJ1-2; 7 bases match TRBD1. Trimming at V came to 5 bases and at J to 1 base, leaving 7 bases not matched to a gene. The germline CDR1 and CDR2 sequences are MDHEN and SYDVKM. The CDR3 has 15 residues. CDR3 sequence (DNA): TGTGCCAGCAGTCAACCAGGGGGACGTAACTATGGCTACACCTTC. Amino acids: CASSQPGGRNYGYTF.

The CDR3 is CASSPLAEGGELFF. CDR3 DNA sequence: TGTGCCAGCAGTCCACTAGCGGAGGGCGGGGAGCTGTTTTTT. This sequence joins TRBV6-5 and TRBJ2-2, with TRBD2 matching over 8 bases. V lost 5 bases, J lost 7 bases, and 6 bases stayed unmatched. The length of the CDR3 is 14 residues. Germline lookup yields CDR1 MNHEY and CDR2 SVGAGI.

The rearrangement uses TRBV5-1 and TRBJ2-3; 7 bases align to TRBD1. Germline CDR1 SGHRS, CDR2 YFSETQ. The trim removed 1 base at V and 6 bases at J, leaving 8 bases unmatched. The CDR3 covers 15 residues. CDR3 amino acids: CASSLNRGGLDTQYF. The CDR3 coding sequence is TGCGCCAGCAGCTTGAACAGGGGCGGGTTGGATACGCAGTATTTT.

The V and J genes are TRBV7-2 and TRBJ1-2, with D perhaps TRBD1 (6 bases). Trimming removed 3 bases from V and 6 bases from J, with 17 bases in between. The CDR3 loop spans 15 amino acids. The germline V gene has CDR1 SGHTA and CDR2 FQGNSA. DNA for the CDR3: TGTGCCAGCAGCTTTATAACAGGGCCGCAGAATGGCTACACCTTC. Protein product: CASSFITGPQNGYTF.

V and J are TRBV28 and TRBJ1-5, with 7 bases lining up with TRBD1. Germline trimming cut 1 base from V and 5 bases from J; bases unmatched to any gene: 14. The CDR3 contains 18 residues. Germline values: CDR1 MDHEN, CDR2 SYDVKM. The CDR3 DNA follows: TGTGCCAGCAGTTTATTAGGGTTCGTCAGGGGGAGATATCAGCCCCAGCATTTT. The encoded protein is CASSLLGFVRGRYQPQHF.

The chain links TRBV6-1 to TRBJ1-3; possibly TRBD1 for D (5 bases). The CDR3 has 16 residues. The germline CDR1 and CDR2 sequences are MNHNS and SASEGT. Between the trimmed V and J ends, which lost 2 bases and 2 bases, there was a span of 13 bases. CDR3 nucleotide sequence: TGTGCCAGCAGTGAACTTGGGAAAGGGGCTGGAAACACCATATATTTT. This sequence encodes CASSELGKGAGNTIYF.

The chain carries TRBV6-1 and TRBJ2-4; 9 bases are shared with TRBD1. Trimming at V came to 3 bases and at J to 1 base, leaving 4 bases not matched to a gene. CDR3 length equals 16 residues. Germline CDR1 MNHNS, CDR2 SASEGT. CDR3 sequence reads: CASSDTGTGAKNIQYF. The CDR3 DNA follows: TGTGCCAGCAGTGACACCGGGACAGGGGCCAAAAACATTCAGTACTTC.

The chain couples TRBV19 to TRBJ2-7; 10 nucleotides agree with TRBD1. Trimming cost V 5 bases and J 3 bases; bases outside gene matches: 7. CDR1 and CDR2 from the germline V gene are LNHDA and SQIVND (reference sequence). The CDR3 extends over 15 amino acids. CDR3 protein: CASSAGTGAYYEQYF. CDR3 sequence (DNA): TGTGCCAGTAGTGCAGGGACAGGGGCCTACTACGAGCAGTACTTC.

The rearrangement links TRBV15 to TRBJ2-6, with 7 bases lining up with TRBD1. V lost 1 base, J lost 0 bases, and 9 bases stayed unmatched. From germline, CDR1 is LNHNV and CDR2 YYDKDF (reference sequence). The CDR3 contains 19 residues. CDR3: CATSRGVGQSDSGANVLTF. Here the CDR3 DNA reads TGTGCCACCAGCAGAGGTGTGGGACAGTCAGACTCTGGGGCCAACGTCCTGACTTTC.

The rearrangement uses TRBV11-2 and TRBJ2-7, with D hard to call. Germline lookup yields CDR1 SGHAT and CDR2 FQNNGV. The length of the CDR3 is 15 residues. V was shortened by 7 bases and J by 3 bases, with 19 bases between the two germline ends. The CDR3 region has the DNA TGTGCCAGCACCACTTGGGCCCAGCCGAACTACGAGCAGTACTTC. Its translation is CASTTWAQPNYEQYF.

The V and J genes are TRBV9 and TRBJ1-1, with 12 bases identical to TRBD1. The germline V gene encodes CDR1 SGDLS and CDR2 YYNGEE. CDR3 size: 19 residues. J was trimmed by 0 bases and V by 0 bases; bases with no gene match: 9. CDR3 loop: CASSVAPSGTGGMNTEAFF. CDR3 DNA: TGTGCCAGCAGCGTAGCCCCCTCCGGGACAGGGGGCATGAACACTGAAGCTTTCTTT.